This section outlines one TCR beta chain sequence together with its context. These data come from a study of monozygotic twins with inflammatory bowel disease. TCRdb re-called the 5' RACE reads and catalogs CDR3 proteins one per entry, DNA excluded. The sample shows approximately 150,000 distinct CDR3 sequences, and 2% to 2.5% sits with its ten largest clones. The CDR3 has 13 amino acids. From germline, CDR1 is SEHNR and CDR2 FQNEAQ (reference sequence). The chain has TRBV7-9 and TRBJ2-7; with no DNA, the TCRdb D assignment of TRBD1 cannot be verified. Sequencing input: blood. The receptor's source is a human donor with ulcerative colitis or Crohn's disease, or a healthy co-twin of an affected twin (not recorded which). The CDR3 region is CASSPDREDEQYF.